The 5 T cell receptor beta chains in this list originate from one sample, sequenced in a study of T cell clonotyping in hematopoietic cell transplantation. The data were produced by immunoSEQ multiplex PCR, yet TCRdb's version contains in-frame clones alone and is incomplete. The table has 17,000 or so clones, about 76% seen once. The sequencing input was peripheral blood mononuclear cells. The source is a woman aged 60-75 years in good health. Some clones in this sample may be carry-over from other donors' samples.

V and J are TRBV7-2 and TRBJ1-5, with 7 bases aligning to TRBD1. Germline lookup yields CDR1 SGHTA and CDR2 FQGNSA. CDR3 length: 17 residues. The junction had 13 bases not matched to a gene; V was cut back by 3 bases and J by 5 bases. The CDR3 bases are TGTGCCAGCAGCTTCCTCGCTACCGGGACAGCTGATCAGCCCCAGCATTTT. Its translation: CASSFLATGTADQPQHF.

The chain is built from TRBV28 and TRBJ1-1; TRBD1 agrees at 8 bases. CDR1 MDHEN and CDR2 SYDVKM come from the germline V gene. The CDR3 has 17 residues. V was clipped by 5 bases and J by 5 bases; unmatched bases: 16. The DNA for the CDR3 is TGTGCCAGCAGTGCCCTAGGACAGGGATTCTTTCATACTGAAGCTTTCTTT. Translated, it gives CASSALGQGFFHTEAFF.

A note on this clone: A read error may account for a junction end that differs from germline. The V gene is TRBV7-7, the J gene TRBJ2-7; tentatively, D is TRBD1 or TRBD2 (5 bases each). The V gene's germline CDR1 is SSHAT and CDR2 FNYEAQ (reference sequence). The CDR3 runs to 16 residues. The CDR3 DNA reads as TGTGCTAGCAGCTTAGTCTGGGAGACAGATTCCTACGAGCAGTACTTC. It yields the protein CASSLVWETDSYEQYF.

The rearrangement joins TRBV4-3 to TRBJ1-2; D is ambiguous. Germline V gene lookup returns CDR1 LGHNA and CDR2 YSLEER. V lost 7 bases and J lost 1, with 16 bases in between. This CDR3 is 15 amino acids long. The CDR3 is CASTPRAHFNYGYTF. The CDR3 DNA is TGCGCCAGCACCCCTCGGGCACACTTTAACTATGGCTACACCTTC.

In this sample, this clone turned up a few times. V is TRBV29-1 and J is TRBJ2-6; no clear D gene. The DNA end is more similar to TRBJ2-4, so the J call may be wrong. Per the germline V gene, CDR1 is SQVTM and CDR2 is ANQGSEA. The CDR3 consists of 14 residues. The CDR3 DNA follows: TGCAGCGTTGTCCCGAGCCTAGCCAAAAACATTCAGTACTTC. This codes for CSVVPSLAKNIQYF.